This T cell receptor beta chain was captured by sequencing in a study of cytomegalovirus exposure and HLA in healthy donors. Overall study findings and caveats: The classifier was said to identify cytomegalovirus status with high specificity and sensitivity.

Generated by immunoSEQ multiplex PCR, the TCRdb table keeps only in-frame clones and is missing some. The sample yields some 250,000 clones, nearly 90% seen once. With respect to this clone: Its target is not known.

V dropped 1 base and J dropped 0 bases, with 10 bases sitting between them. CDR1 and CDR2 (germline): SGHRS, YFSETQ. The CDR3 contains 15 residues. Separate from the approximately 600-subject first cohort was the approximately 120-subject validation cohort, to which the donors belonged. The receptor comes from a woman aged 18-29 years in good health and CMV-seronegative. Sequences were obtained from PBMCs. The chain is built from TRBV5-1 and TRBJ1-2; D ambiguous. The CDR3 sequence is CASSLSGGSNYGYTF. The CDR3 DNA reads as TGCGCCAGCAGCTTGTCCGGCGGATCTAACTATGGCTACACCTTC.